The 24 T cell receptor beta chains below come from one sample, sequenced in a study of cytomegalovirus exposure and HLA in healthy donors. With 60 Vbeta and 13 Jbeta primers, the PCR was carried out. Assay: immunoSEQ multiplex PCR; the TCRdb copy retains only in-frame clones and omits some. Recorded for this sample: some 110,000 clones. Sequencing used PBMCs. The receptors come from a man aged 35 to 55 in good health and CMV-seropositive.

The CDR3 sequence is CASTPGGATEQYF. CDR3 bases: TGCGCCAGCACCCCGGGGGGGGCTACGGAGCAGTACTTC. This chain joins TRBV5-1 and TRBJ2-7; 8 bases align to TRBD2. There are 13 residues in the CDR3. Per germline, CDR1 SGHRS and CDR2 YFSETQ. Trimming cost V 6 bases and J 7 bases; bases outside gene matches: 9.

The V gene is TRBV11-2, the J gene TRBJ1-2, with TRBD1 matching over 8 bases. The CDR3 consists of 14 residues. Per the germline V gene, CDR1 is SGHAT and CDR2 is FQNNGV. J gave up 4 bases and V 1 base, and 2 bases lay outside the gene matches. The CDR3 DNA follows: TGTGCCAGCAGCTTAGGGACAGGGAGCTATGGCTACACCTTC. The encoded protein is CASSLGTGSYGYTF. Filled out from reference TRBV11-2 and TRBJ1-2, the complete variable domain reads EAGVAQSPRYKIIEKRQSVAFWCNPISGHATLYWYQQILGQGPKLLIQFQNNGVVDDSQLPKDRFSAERLKGVDSTLKIQPAKLEDSAVYLCASSLGTGSYGYTFGSGTRLTVV.

The rearrangement uses TRBV7-8 and TRBJ2-7, with 10 bases fitting TRBD2. V trimming: 1 base; J trimming: 0 bases; junction bases outside the gene matches: 9. The CDR3 is 18 amino acids. In germline, CDR1 is SGHVS, CDR2 FQNEAQ. The CDR3 region is CASSLVASGSFSSYEQYF. The CDR3 DNA reads TGTGCCAGCAGCTTAGTTGCTAGCGGGAGTTTCAGCTCCTACGAGCAGTACTTC.

V gene TRBV2 combines with J gene TRBJ2-7; no definite D call. The V end lost 3 bases, the J end lost 3 bases, and 6 bases lay between the germline ends. The CDR3 has 12 residues. The V gene's germline CDR1 is SNHLY and CDR2 FYNNEI. The CDR3, as DNA: TGTGCCAGCAGTGACCTCTACTACGAGCAGTACTTC. This gives the protein CASSDLYYEQYF.

This rearrangement joins TRBV5-6 to TRBJ2-7, with TRBD1 matching 7 bases. This CDR3 is built from 14 residues. V lost 4 bases and J lost 7; bases outside the gene matches: 11. Germline V CDR1 and CDR2: SGHDT, YYEEEE. The CDR3 DNA sequence: TGTGCCAGCAGCCCGGACAGGATAGTACGAGAGCAGTACTTC. Its protein is CASSPDRIVREQYF. Looking up the rest from reference TRBV5-6 and TRBJ2-7 gives the full variable domain: DAGVTQSPTHLIKTRGQQVTLRCSPKSGHDTVSWYQQALGQGPQFIFQYYEEEERQRGNFPDRFSGHQFPNYSSELNVNALLLGDSALYLCASSPDRIVREQYFGPGTRLTVT.

The V gene is TRBV4-1, the J gene TRBJ2-7; no clear D. Germline V gene lookup returns CDR1 MGHRA and CDR2 YSYEKL. The ends were cut back, 1 base at V and 4 bases at J, with 8 bases in the middle. This CDR3 is built from 13 residues. CDR3 region: CASSQVAPYEQYF. As DNA, the CDR3 is TGCGCCAGCAGCCAAGTGGCTCCGTACGAGCAGTACTTC.

The chain carries TRBV5-1 and TRBJ2-5; TRBD1 matches 7 bases. This CDR3 is built from 15 residues. Per germline, CDR1 SGHRS and CDR2 YFSETQ. V shed 2 bases and J 4 bases; nucleotides not matched to a gene: 8. As DNA, the CDR3 is TGCGCCAGCAGCTTAGTCGGACAGGCCCGAGAGACCCAGTACTTC. Translating it yields CASSLVGQARETQYF.

The DNA of the CDR3 is TGCAGCGTTGGTGGACACTTGATCACAGATACGCAGTATTTT. This codes for CSVGGHLITDTQYF. V usage is TRBV29-1 and J usage is TRBJ2-3; tentatively, D is TRBD1 (5 bases). With 4 bases removed from V and 2 bases from J, the gap between germline ends came to 13 bases. This CDR3 has 14 amino acids. Germline assignment: CDR1 SQVTM and CDR2 ANQGSEA.

CDR3 in amino acids: CASSPGVSGYTF. The DNA of the CDR3 is TGTGCCAGCAGTCCAGGGGTTTCTGGCTACACCTTC. The genes are TRBV28 and TRBJ1-2, with a possible D match to TRBD1 (6 bases). This CDR3 has 12 residues. V was cut by 5 bases and J by 7 bases, with 11 bases left in between. The V gene's germline CDR1 is MDHEN and CDR2 SYDVKM.

The rearrangement joins TRBV9 to TRBJ2-7; 9 nucleotides agree with TRBD1. Germline CDR1 is SGDLS and CDR2 is YYNGEE. The CDR3 consists of 15 residues. V shed 3 bases, J shed 2 bases, and the junction held 6 bases outside the gene matches. In DNA form, the CDR3 reads TGTGCCAGCAGCGCCACAGGGGGCCCCGCCTACGAGCAGTACTTC. Amino acids: CASSATGGPAYEQYF.

The V and J genes are TRBV5-6 and TRBJ2-7; 7 bases agree with TRBD1. Germline values: CDR1 SGHDT, CDR2 YYEEEE. V shed 6 bases and J 0 bases; nucleotides not matched to a gene: 12. CDR3 length: 16 residues. The CDR3 sequence: CASTRRTGATSYEQYF. DNA for the CDR3: TGTGCCAGCACCCGGAGAACAGGGGCTACCTCCTACGAGCAGTACTTC. Variable domain in full (rest from reference TRBV5-6 and TRBJ2-7): DAGVTQSPTHLIKTRGQQVTLRCSPKSGHDTVSWYQQALGQGPQFIFQYYEEEERQRGNFPDRFSGHQFPNYSSELNVNALLLGDSALYLCASTRRTGATSYEQYFGPGTRLTVT.

The rearrangement uses TRBV30 and TRBJ2-7, with D uncertain. Per germline, CDR1 GTSNPN and CDR2 SVGIG (reference sequence). The CDR3 runs 11 residues. Trimming took off 1 base at V and 3 bases at J, with 4 bases between the two ends. The CDR3 DNA sequence: TGTGCCTGGAGTGACAACTACGAGCAGTACTTC. As protein: CAWSDNYEQYF. Combining the CDR3 with reference TRBV30 and TRBJ2-7 gives the whole variable domain SQTIHQWPATLVQPVGSPLSLECTVEGTSNPNLYWYRQAAGRGLQLLFYSVGIGQISSEVPQNLSASRPQDRQFILSSKKLLLSDSGFYLCAWSDNYEQYFGPGTRLTVT.

To note about this clone: The final CDR3 position lacks the conserved phenylalanine or tryptophan, pointing to a likely read error. The limits of the CDR3 on the DNA are not certain, so only TCRdb's listed CDR3 is given. The V and J genes are TRBV1 and TRBJ2-7; no DNA check was done on the table's D call, TRBD2. TRBV1 is a recognized pseudogene. The CDR3 is 18 amino acids long, termini counted. CDR3 region: CTSSDLISTSASSYEQYL.

The chain links TRBV28 to TRBJ1-2; 9 bases align to TRBD1. CDR1 and CDR2 from the germline V gene are MDHEN and SYDVKM. V lost 8 bases to trimming and J lost 7 bases; unmatched junction nucleotides: 8. The CDR3 has 13 amino acids. DNA of the CDR3: TGTGCCAGCTTCCAGGGACAGGGAAGTGGCTACACCTTC. Encoded protein: CASFQGQGSGYTF.

The chain employs TRBV2 and TRBJ2-7, with D tentatively TRBD1 (5 bases). Trimming left V 5 bases short and J 11 bases short, with 10 bases between. This CDR3 contains 10 residues. Germline loops: CDR1 SNHLY, CDR2 FYNNEI. The DNA for the CDR3 is TGTGCCAGCAGTAGGACACGAGAGTACTTC. It specifies CASSRTREYF. The full variable domain, in which reference TRBV2 and TRBJ2-7 provide the parts outside the CDR3, is EPEVTQTPSHQVTQMGQEVILRCVPISNHLYFYWYRQILGQKVEFLVSFYNNEISEKSEIFDDQFSVERPDGSNFTLKIRSTKLEDSAMYFCASSRTREYFGPGTRLTVT.

The chain links TRBV30 to TRBJ2-1, with D unclear. In germline, CDR1 is GTSNPN, CDR2 SVGIG (reference sequence). The CDR3 spans 13 residues. The V end was cut by 0 bases, the J end by 3 bases, with 6 bases between. CDR3 sequence reads: CAWSVNNYNEQFF. CDR3 sequence (DNA): TGTGCCTGGAGTGTCAACAACTACAATGAGCAGTTCTTC.

V usage is TRBV2 and J usage is TRBJ1-5; 7 bases are a match to TRBD1. After removal of 6 bases from V and 2 bases from J, the junction contained 7 bases not matched to a gene. This CDR3 has 15 amino acids. CDR1 is SNHLY and CDR2 is FYNNEI in the germline V gene. CDR3 nucleotide sequence: TGTGCCAGCAGAGACTCTACAGGGGGCAATCAGCCCCAGCATTTT. As protein: CASRDSTGGNQPQHF. Drawing the rest from reference TRBV2 and TRBJ1-5, the complete variable domain is EPEVTQTPSHQVTQMGQEVILRCVPISNHLYFYWYRQILGQKVEFLVSFYNNEISEKSEIFDDQFSVERPDGSNFTLKIRSTKLEDSAMYFCASRDSTGGNQPQHFGDGTRLSIL.

The rearrangement joins TRBV19 to TRBJ2-1; weak D call: TRBD2 (6 bases). Germline loops: CDR1 LNHDA, CDR2 SQIVND (reference sequence). CDR3 length equals 16 residues. Trimming removed 4 bases from V and 4 bases from J, with 17 bases in between. The CDR3 region is CASSNPMSGYYNEQFF. As DNA, the CDR3 is TGTGCCAGTAGTAACCCTATGAGCGGGTATTACAATGAGCAGTTCTTC.

The CDR3 DNA is TGCGCCAGCAGCCAAGAGGGACTGGGGGTGGATGAGCAGTTCTTC. It is translated as CASSQEGLGVDEQFF. V usage is TRBV4-1 and J usage is TRBJ2-1; D is perhaps TRBD2 (6 bases). The CDR3 consists of 15 residues. Trimming removed 0 bases at V and 8 bases at J, with 14 bases between. Per germline, CDR1 MGHRA and CDR2 YSYEKL.

The chain is built from TRBV5-1 and TRBJ2-2, with 13 bases identical to TRBD2. V shed 2 bases, J shed 4 bases, and the junction held 5 bases outside the gene matches. Germline V gene sequence: CDR1 SGHRS, CDR2 YFSETQ. The CDR3 loop spans 17 amino acids. The CDR3 reads CASSLEGLAGLTGELFF. The CDR3 DNA reads as TGCGCCAGCAGCTTAGAGGGACTAGCGGGACTCACCGGGGAGCTGTTTTTT.

The J gene is TRBJ2-1, the V gene TRBV5-1; 16 bases map to TRBD2. CDR1 and CDR2 (germline): SGHRS, YFSETQ. The CDR3 loop spans 16 amino acids. The V gene end was trimmed by 4 bases and the J gene end by 12 bases; junction bases not matched to a gene: 10. CDR3 amino acids: CASSLGLAGGQGRQFF. In nucleotides, the CDR3 is TGCGCCAGCAGCCTGGGACTAGCGGGAGGGCAGGGTCGGCAGTTCTTC.

V is TRBV28 and J is TRBJ1-5, with 10 bases matching TRBD1. The CDR3 is made up of 17 amino acids. The V and J ends lost 8 bases and 0 bases, in that order; junction bases with no gene match: 10. Germline lookup yields CDR1 MDHEN and CDR2 SYDVKM. The CDR3 coding sequence is TGTGCCAGCGCCCCGCTGGGACAGGGGTTTAGCAATCAGCCCCAGCATTTT. Amino acids: CASAPLGQGFSNQPQHF.

The chain is built from TRBV7-6 and TRBJ2-7; TRBD2 agrees at 15 bases. The CDR3 spans 16 residues. Germline trimming cut 5 bases from V and 5 bases from J; bases unmatched to any gene: 7. The germline gives CDR1 SGHVS, CDR2 FNYEAQ. The CDR3 nucleotides read TGTGCCAGCAGCGCTGGACTAGCGGGAGGGTCACACGAGCAGTACTTC. Encoded protein: CASSAGLAGGSHEQYF.

CDR3 DNA: TGTGCCAGCAGTTACTCGAGGTGGAATGAGCAGTTCTTC. Protein sequence: CASSYSRWNEQFF. The chain couples TRBV6-5 to TRBJ2-1; the D is unclear. From germline, CDR1 is MNHEY and CDR2 SVGAGI. The CDR3 is 13 amino acids. V was pared by 0 bases and J by 7 bases, with 7 bases between.